A selection of T cell receptor beta chains follows, all from one sample in a study of Ad26.COV2.S vaccination and SARS-CoV-2 variants. TCRdb's copy holds only in-frame clones and misses some; the assay was immunoSEQ multiplex PCR. The sample contains approximately 340,000 clones, 80% to 90% of which appear only once. The specimen was peripheral blood, collected in a trial of Ad26.COV2.S vaccine versus placebo. The receptors derive from a person aged 18-60 years who received the Ad26.COV2.S COVID-19 vaccine or a placebo. Both conserved end residues are part of each CDR3. A D gene is named only where the DNA matches it firmly. The size entry is marked missing in some rows and otherwise reads once, few, many or a size class.

V	J	size	D	DNA	CDR3
TRBV12-3/TRBV12-4	TRBJ2-3	NA	NA	TGTGCCAGCAGCCCCCAGGGGGATACGCAGTATTTT	CASSPQGDTQYF
TRBV4-3	TRBJ1-3	NA	NA	TGCGCCAGCAGCCAAGATTTTATGGGGGACGCTGGAAACACCATATATTTT	CASSQDFMGDAGNTIYF
TRBV28	TRBJ1-2	NA	TRBD1	TGTGCCAGCAGCCCAAGGACAGGGGATGGTGGCTACACCTTC	CASSPRTGDGGYTF
TRBV5-1	TRBJ2-7	NA	NA	TGCGCCAGCAGCTTGGGCCGGCTTGGCGAGCAGTACTTC	CASSLGRLGEQYF
TRBV19	TRBJ1-1	NA	TRBD1	TGTGCCAGTACCGCGACAGGGGTGAACACTGAAGCTTTCTTT	CASTATGVNTEAFF
TRBV5-1	TRBJ2-1	NA	NA	TGCGCCAGCAGCTCCTGGGGGGCACGTAATGAGCAGTTCTTC	CASSSWGARNEQFF
TRBV28	TRBJ1-5	NA	NA	TGTGCCAGCAGTTTAAAGGGACATAGCAATCAGCCCCAGCATTTT	CASSLKGHSNQPQHF
TRBV19	TRBJ1-6	NA	NA	TGTGCCAGTAGTACGCGACAGCCTAATAATTCACCCCTCCACTTT	CASSTRQPNNSPLHF
TRBV9	TRBJ2-1	NA	TRBD2	TGTGCCAGCAGCGAGGGGACTAACTACAATGAGCAGTTCTTC	CASSEGTNYNEQFF
TRBV19	TRBJ1-1	NA	TRBD1	TGTGCCAGTAGTATAACGGGACAGGGGGCGATAGGCACTGAAGCTTTCTTT	CASSITGQGAIGTEAFF
TRBV7-9	TRBJ1-4	NA	NA	TGTGCCAGCAGCTTAGCGGGTGGACGAAGAGAAAAACTGTTTTTT	CASSLAGGRREKLFF
TRBV7-9	TRBJ2-1	NA	TRBD1	TGTGCCAGCAGCTCCTCCCTGCCAGGGGGCTACAATGAGCAGTTCTTC	CASSSSLPGGYNEQFF
TRBV18	TRBJ1-5	once	TRBD1	TGTGCCAGCTCACCTGGGACAGGGGGCAGCAATCAGCCCCAGCATTTT	CASSPGTGGSNQPQHF
TRBV4-1	TRBJ2-3	NA	NA	TGCGCCAGCAGCCCACTAGACGGGGAGAATAACACAGATACGCAGTATTTT	CASSPLDGENNTDTQYF
TRBV10-2	TRBJ2-6	NA	NA	TGCGCCAGCAGTGCGTCCGGGTCTGGGGCCAACGTCCTGACTTTC	CASSASGSGANVLTF
TRBV5-1	TRBJ2-3	NA	NA	TGCGCCAGCAGTCAAGTCTTAGATACGCAGTATTTT	CASSQVLDTQYF
TRBV7-9	TRBJ2-7	NA	TRBD1	TGTGCCAGCAGCGTTGGACAGGGGGACTACGAGCAGTACTTC	CASSVGQGDYEQYF
TRBV7-2	TRBJ2-4	NA	TRBD1	TGTGCCAGCAGCTTAGTCCGGGACAGGGAATACTTC	CASSLVRDREYF
TRBV6-5	TRBJ2-5	NA	TRBD2	TGTGCCAGCAGGCCAACTAGCGGGGGGGCCCAGTACTTC	CASRPTSGGAQYF
TRBV6-5	TRBJ1-1	NA	NA	TGTGCCAGCGAGCAGACAGGCCGGGGGAACACTGAAGCTTTCTTT	CASEQTGRGNTEAFF
TRBV28	TRBJ1-6	NA	TRBD1	TGTGCCAGCAGCCTCACAGGGGGTAATTCACCCCTCCACTTT	CASSLTGGNSPLHF
TRBV27	TRBJ2-2	NA	NA	TGTGCCAGCAGTTTAAGGCCGGACACCGGGGAGCTGTTTTTT	CASSLRPDTGELFF
TRBV9	TRBJ2-3	few	NA	TGTGCCAGCAGCGTAGCTCCCAGGGGCACCACAGATACGCAGTATTTT	CASSVAPRGTTDTQYF
TRBV6-2/TRBV6-3	TRBJ1-3	NA	NA	TGTGCCAGCAGTTACTCGGTCGTCGGGGTTCAATCTGGAAACACCATATATTTT	CASSYSVVGVQSGNTIYF
TRBV24-1	TRBJ2-2	NA	TRBD2	TGTGCCACCAGTGATTCGGGACTAGCGGGGCGGTCGAACACCGGGGAGCTGTTTTTT	CATSDSGLAGRSNTGELFF
TRBV9	TRBJ2-7	NA	NA	TGTGCCAGCAGCGTAGTTAGATCCTACGAGCAGTACTTC	CASSVVRSYEQYF
TRBV23-1	TRBJ2-2	NA	NA	TGCGCCAGCAGTCAGCCACCCGTTGGGCCGGATTGTCGGGAGCTGTTTTTT	CASSQPPVGPDCRELFF
TRBV7-2	TRBJ2-7	NA	NA	TGTGCCAGCAGCTTAGGGGGTTTCTACGACGAGCAGTACTTC	CASSLGGFYDEQYF
TRBV18	TRBJ2-5	NA	TRBD2	TGTGCCAGCTCCCCAAGCGGGAGGAGCGAAGAGACCCAGTACTTC	CASSPSGRSEETQYF
TRBV20-1	TRBJ2-1	NA	NA	TGCAGTGCGGTTCGACAGGAGCAGTTCTTC	CSAVRQEQFF
TRBV6-2/TRBV6-3	TRBJ2-2	NA	NA	TGTGCCAGCAGTTATCTTCGCGCCAGGTCGAACACCGGGGAGCTGTTTTTT	CASSYLRARSNTGELFF
TRBV6-2/TRBV6-3	TRBJ2-5	NA	TRBD2	TGTGCCAGCAGCAGACTAGCCCAAGAGACCCAGTACTTC	CASSRLAQETQYF
TRBV7-9	TRBJ1-2	NA	NA	TGTGCCAGCAGCTTAGTACAGGGAGCGAGCTACACCTTC	CASSLVQGASYTF
TRBV6-2/TRBV6-3	TRBJ2-3	NA	NA	TGTGCCAGCAGTAGGGACTGGGGCACAGATACGCAGTATTTT	CASSRDWGTDTQYF
TRBV7-2	TRBJ2-7	NA	NA	TGTGCCAGCAGTTTCCAACTAGCATTCTCCTACGAGCAGTACTTC	CASSFQLAFSYEQYF
TRBV5-1	TRBJ1-1	NA	NA	TGCGCCAGCAGCTTTGGCACTGAAGCTTTCTTT	CASSFGTEAFF
TRBV28	TRBJ2-7	NA	TRBD2	TGTGCCAGCAGGGCTACCGGGACTAGCGGTTACGAGCAGTACTTC	CASRATGTSGYEQYF
TRBV2	TRBJ2-7	NA	NA	TGTGCCAGCCAAAGTCCCCTAGCCTCCTACGAGCAGTACTTC	CASQSPLASYEQYF
TRBV27	TRBJ2-5	once	TRBD2	TGTGCCAGCAGTTCCCCCTTTAGCGGGGGGCTGCAAGAGACCCAGTACTTC	CASSSPFSGGLQETQYF
TRBV9	TRBJ2-5	NA	TRBD2	TGTGCCAGCAGCGTAGCTGGTAGCGGGGGGGCGGTGGAGACCCAGTACTTC	CASSVAGSGGAVETQYF
TRBV11-2	TRBJ2-1	NA	NA	TGTGCCAGCAGCTTAGATAGGGTAGTTGGCGATGAGCAGTTCTTC	CASSLDRVVGDEQFF
TRBV3-1/TRBV3-2	TRBJ1-1	NA	TRBD1	TGTGCCAGCAGCCCTAGGGGGCCGGGAGCTTTCTTT	CASSPRGPGAFF
TRBV7-6	TRBJ2-2	NA	TRBD2	TGTGCCAGCAGCAAAGCCCTCTCTAGCGGGGGGGCCTCCGGGGAGCTGTTTTTT	CASSKALSSGGASGELFF
TRBV19	TRBJ2-3	few	TRBD1	TGTGCCTCCGACAGGGGCGGCCCCGAGAATACGCAGTATTTT	CASDRGGPENTQYF
TRBV14	TRBJ1-1	NA	NA	TGTGCCAGCAGCCAAGATTTCGTTGGGGGGCCTTTCTTT	CASSQDFVGGPFF